This T cell receptor (beta chain) was sequenced for a study of blood T cell repertoires in COVID-19. This clone has a single count. Germline CDR1 ENHRY, CDR2 SYGVKD. V lost 2 bases, J lost 7 bases, and 11 bases lay in between. CDR3 size: 14 residues. Assay: immunoSEQ multiplex PCR; the TCRdb copy retains only in-frame clones and omits some. This table has around 100,000 clones, roughly 90% appearing once. Sample: peripheral blood. The V gene is TRBV10-3, the J gene TRBJ1-4, with a weak D call TRBD1 (5 bases). The TCR was taken from a woman aged 55-70 years with acute or convalescent COVID-19. The CDR3 sequence is CAISEARDIEKLFF. In DNA form, the CDR3 reads TGTGCCATCAGTGAGGCCAGGGATATTGAAAAACTGTTTTTT.